The 27 T cell receptor beta chains below were found in one sample sequenced in a study of response to subunit inactivated influenza vaccine. TCRdb re-derived calls from the RT-PCR reads in MiXCR, one entry per CDR3 protein. The sample yields roughly 710,000 distinct CDR3 sequences, around 15% seen once. Sequencing was performed on PBMCs from blood, taken 14 days before vaccination. The receptors stem from a man aged 50 to 59 who received an inactivated influenza vaccine.

This clonotype was recorded a few times. The gene calls are TRBV5-1 and TRBJ2-1; TRBD1 might be the D (5 bases). Germline V gene sequence: CDR1 SGHRS, CDR2 YFSETQ. Deletions cut 1 base from V and 2 bases from J, with 10 bases between. This CDR3 comprises 15 residues. The CDR3 region is CASSLSGFTYNEQFF. CDR3 nucleotides: TGCGCCAGCAGCTTGTCAGGGTTTACCTACAATGAGCAGTTCTTC. Combining the CDR3 with reference TRBV5-1 and TRBJ2-1 gives the whole variable domain KAGVTQTPRYLIKTRGQQVTLSCSPISGHRSVSWYQQTPGQGLQFLFEYFSETQRNKGNFPGRFSGRQFSNSRSEMNVSTLELGDSALYLCASSLSGFTYNEQFFGPGTRLTVL.

This clonotype was counted only a few times. The CDR3 here is CASSTTALGQYF. CDR3 sequence (DNA): TGTGCCAGCAGTACGACAGCCCTGGGGCAGTACTTC. The rearrangement links TRBV28 to TRBJ2-7; possibly TRBD1 for D (5 bases). The germline CDR1 and CDR2 sequences are MDHEN and SYDVKM. The CDR3 runs 12 residues. V was shortened by 5 bases and J by 9 bases, with 14 bases between the two germline ends.

This clonotype has more than one count but fewer than ten. The V and J genes are TRBV6-9 and TRBJ1-2, with TRBD1 matching over 8 bases. V lost 7 bases, J lost 6 bases, and 13 bases stayed unmatched. The CDR3 consists of 15 residues. Germline CDR1 MNHGY, CDR2 SVAAGI. This CDR3 is CASITSGGRYDGYTF. Here the CDR3 DNA reads TGTGCCAGCATCACCTCAGGGGGCCGGTACGATGGCTACACCTTC.

The rearrangement links TRBV29-1 to TRBJ2-3, with D hard to call. The CDR3 totals 13 residues. Germline CDR1 and CDR2: SQVTM and ANQGSEA. V lost 4 bases and J 2 bases, leaving 10 bases between the germline ends. The chain's CDR3 is CSVGHLHTDTQYF. The CDR3 region has the DNA TGCAGCGTTGGGCACTTACACACAGATACGCAGTATTTT.

This clonotype was picked up many times. The chain couples TRBV7-2 to TRBJ2-7; D might be TRBD1 or TRBD2, each matching 5 bases. The CDR3 sequence is 14 residues long. CDR1 SGHTA and CDR2 FQGNSA come from the germline V gene. V was clipped by 6 bases and J by 3 bases, with 15 bases between them. The CDR3, as DNA: TGTGCCAGCAGTTCCGGGGTAGGGGTCTACGAGCAGTACTTC. Encoded protein: CASSSGVGVYEQYF.

Note on this clonotype: This CDR3 fails to terminate in the conserved phenylalanine or tryptophan, so it likely reflects a read error. No DNA is shown, since the ends of the CDR3 on it are uncertain; the CDR3 is the one TCRdb lists. This sequence joins TRBV20-1 and TRBJ2-7; the D call of TRBD1 is as the table states it, not checked on the DNA. The CDR3 is 14 residues long, ends included. Germline CDR1 is DFQATT and CDR2 is SNEGSKA (reference sequence). The CDR3 is CSARGDRAQGAPIL.

This chain links TRBV7-2 with TRBJ2-7; 11 bases align to TRBD1. The germline V gene has CDR1 SGHTA and CDR2 FQGNSA. The CDR3 totals 15 residues. The V gene end was trimmed by 5 bases and the J gene end by 3 bases; junction bases not matched to a gene: 6. The CDR3 DNA reads as TGTGCCAGCAGCACGGACAGGGGGCTTTTCTACGAGCAGTACTTC. Its protein is CASSTDRGLFYEQYF.

The V call is TRBV28, the J call TRBJ1-2; 11 bases line up with TRBD1. CDR1 and CDR2 (germline): MDHEN, SYDVKM. V lost 7 bases and J lost 8; bases outside the gene matches: 12. The length of the CDR3 is 15 residues. CDR3 protein: CASTTGGQGVGGYTF. The CDR3 DNA is TGTGCCAGCACCACAGGGGGACAGGGGGTTGGAGGCTACACCTTC.

This clonotype was counted a few times. The V call is TRBV5-6, the J call TRBJ2-1, with 9 bases matching TRBD1. After removal of 5 bases from V and 5 bases from J, the junction contained 5 bases not matched to a gene. The CDR3 runs to 14 residues. Germline V gene lookup returns CDR1 SGHDT and CDR2 YYEEEE. CDR3 bases: TGTGCCAGCAGACGACAGGGGGGCCACAATGAGCAGTTCTTC. Amino acids: CASRRQGGHNEQFF. The variable domain in full, completed from reference TRBV5-6 and TRBJ2-1, reads DAGVTQSPTHLIKTRGQQVTLRCSPKSGHDTVSWYQQALGQGPQFIFQYYEEEERQRGNFPDRFSGHQFPNYSSELNVNALLLGDSALYLCASRRQGGHNEQFFGPGTRLTVL.

This clonotype was detected many times. Likely a read error: the CDR3 ends without its conserved phenylalanine or tryptophan. No DNA is shown, since the ends of the CDR3 on it are uncertain; the CDR3 is the one TCRdb lists. This sequence joins TRBV10-3 and TRBJ1-2; the D segment call TRBD1 is taken from the table without a DNA check. Germline V gene data show CDR1 as ENHRY and CDR2 as SYGVKD. Inclusive of both ends, the CDR3 amounts to 11 amino acids. CDR3 in amino acids: CAIGTGWEVSL.

This clonotype was detected only a few times. The rearrangement links TRBV30 to TRBJ2-7; 9 nucleotides match TRBD1. J gave up 3 bases and V 0 bases, and 6 bases lay outside the gene matches. CDR3 length: 15 amino acids. Per germline, CDR1 GTSNPN and CDR2 SVGIG (reference sequence). CDR3 coding DNA: TGTGCCTGGAGTGTACTGGGACAGGGTTTCTACGAGCAGTACTTC. Its protein is CAWSVLGQGFYEQYF.

The sample holds a few counts of this clonotype. The V call is TRBV12-3 or TRBV12-4, the J call TRBJ2-1; 7 bases match TRBD2. J lost 7 bases, V lost 6 bases, and 12 bases had no gene match. The CDR3 runs 15 residues. CDR3 residues: CASRYRRGLDNEQFF. The CDR3 DNA is TGTGCCAGCAGATACCGGCGGGGGTTAGATAATGAGCAGTTCTTC.

This chain links TRBV25-1 with TRBJ2-3, with 9 bases lining up with TRBD1. Germline CDR1 reads MGHDK; CDR2 reads SYGVNS. V trimming: 2 bases; J trimming: 6 bases; junction bases outside the gene matches: 6. The CDR3 contains 15 residues. The CDR3 DNA follows: TGTGCCAGCAGTGAAGCCTACAGGGGGCTGGATACGCAGTATTTT. Translation: CASSEAYRGLDTQYF.

The CDR3 bases are TGTGCCACCAGTCCAGGACAGGGGGCCTACGAGCAGTACTTC. Translated, it gives CATSPGQGAYEQYF. The J gene is TRBJ2-7, the V gene TRBV24-1; TRBD1 agrees at 10 bases. The V and J ends lost 6 bases and 2 bases, in that order; junction bases with no gene match: 3. CDR1 and CDR2 (germline): KGHDR, SFDVKD. The CDR3 contains 14 residues.

This clonotype was observed a handful of times. V gene TRBV4-3 combines with J gene TRBJ2-3, with 11 positions matching TRBD2. Germline V gene data show CDR1 as LGHNA and CDR2 as YSLEER. V trimming: 0 bases; J trimming: 5 bases; junction bases outside the gene matches: 4. The CDR3 is 16 residues long. CDR3 DNA: TGCGCCAGCAGCCAAGACGTAGCGGGGGGGCTAGATACGCAGTATTTT. Translating it yields CASSQDVAGGLDTQYF.

The J gene is TRBJ2-1, the V gene TRBV5-1; 9 bases align to TRBD2. Germline CDR1 and CDR2: SGHRS and YFSETQ. The CDR3 contains 15 residues. V gave up 0 bases and J gave up 15 bases; unmatched junction bases: 13. The CDR3 loop is CASSLEGPAGTSSFF. The CDR3 DNA reads TGCGCCAGCAGCTTGGAGGGACCTGCCGGGACTAGCTCGTTCTTC.

This clonotype was observed a handful of times. The chain carries TRBV5-1 and TRBJ2-3; D remains ambiguous. Trimming stripped 1 base from V and 5 bases from J, with 8 bases between. Germline values: CDR1 SGHRS, CDR2 YFSETQ. This CDR3 has 13 amino acids. The CDR3 reads CASSLSPGDTQYF. The CDR3 DNA reads as TGCGCCAGCAGCTTGAGTCCAGGAGATACGCAGTATTTT.

J is TRBJ1-6 and V is TRBV28; D perhaps matches TRBD1 (5 bases). CDR1 and CDR2 from the germline V gene are MDHEN and SYDVKM. The CDR3 runs 14 residues. The V end was cut by 7 bases, the J end by 11 bases, with 18 bases between. The CDR3 bases are TGTGCCAGCAACGAAATGGGGGTCGGGACACCCCTCCACTTT. It yields the protein CASNEMGVGTPLHF. Full variable domain (outside the CDR3, taken from reference TRBV28 and TRBJ1-6): DVKVTQSSRYLVKRTGEKVFLECVQDMDHENMFWYRQDPGLGLRLIYFSYDVKMKEKGDIPEGYSVSREKKERFSLILESASTNQTSMYLCASNEMGVGTPLHFGNGTRLTVT.

This clonotype was detected only a few times. CDR3 loop: CASSVAGTQETQYF. DNA for the CDR3: TGTGCCAGCAGCGTAGCAGGGACCCAAGAGACCCAGTACTTC. This sequence joins TRBV9 and TRBJ2-5, with D possibly being TRBD1 or TRBD2 (5 bases each). Trimming shortened V by 0 bases and J by 1 base, and 7 bases separated the two germline ends. Per the germline V gene, CDR1 is SGDLS and CDR2 is YYNGEE. The CDR3 length is 14 residues.

The sample holds a few counts of this clonotype. The chain is built from TRBV20-1 and TRBJ1-1, with 10 bases that match TRBD1. The CDR3 has 15 residues. The germline gives CDR1 DFQATT, CDR2 SNEGSKA (reference sequence). The V gene end was trimmed by 6 bases and the J gene end by 2 bases; junction bases not matched to a gene: 9. Written as DNA, the CDR3 is TGCAGTGCCGCTAAGGGGACAGGGGAAAACACTGAAGCTTTCTTT. Protein sequence: CSAAKGTGENTEAFF.

The gene calls are TRBV12-3 or TRBV12-4 and TRBJ2-3; the match to TRBD2 covers 10 bases. This CDR3 has 14 amino acids. V shed 7 bases and J 6 bases; nucleotides not matched to a gene: 7. The CDR3 region has the DNA TGTGCCAGCATCTTTAGCGGGAGGAGCGATACGCAGTATTTT. It codes for CASIFSGRSDTQYF.

At least ten counts were recorded for this clonotype. The chain is built from TRBV6-1 and TRBJ2-1; D uncertain. Trimming removed 8 bases at V and 0 bases at J, with 11 bases between. Germline lookup yields CDR1 MNHNS and CDR2 SASEGT. The length of the CDR3 is 14 residues. This CDR3 is CASSNSYSYNEQFF. CDR3 nucleotides: TGTGCCAGCTCAAACTCCTACTCCTACAATGAGCAGTTCTTC.

The chain couples TRBV5-1 to TRBJ1-1; 11 bases fit TRBD1. The CDR3 runs to 14 residues. With V trimmed by 4 bases and J by 4 bases, 3 bases remained unmatched. The germline V gene has CDR1 SGHRS and CDR2 YFSETQ. The CDR3 coding sequence is TGCGCCAGCAGCCCAGGACAGGGGGCCACTGAAGCTTTCTTT. This codes for CASSPGQGATEAFF.

Many counts were recorded for this clonotype. The chain has TRBV20-1 and TRBJ2-3, with D unresolved. From germline, CDR1 is DFQATT and CDR2 SNEGSKA (reference sequence). This CDR3 spans 13 amino acids. The V gene lost 5 bases and the J gene lost 0 bases, with 9 bases spanning the gap. This CDR3 is CSAAKISTDTQYF. In DNA form, the CDR3 reads TGCAGTGCTGCCAAGATTAGCACAGATACGCAGTATTTT.

At least ten counts were recorded for this clonotype. The CDR3 DNA follows: TGTGCCAGCAGCTTATCGCCTAATCGACTGGGGGCTAATACGCAGTATTTT. As protein: CASSLSPNRLGANTQYF. The chain has TRBV7-2 and TRBJ2-3; possible D gene TRBD1, 6 bases. V was clipped by 2 bases and J by 7 bases, with 22 bases between them. The CDR3 is 17 amino acids. Germline V gene sequence: CDR1 SGHTA, CDR2 FQGNSA.

This clonotype has more than one count but fewer than ten. V usage is TRBV5-1 and J usage is TRBJ2-7; maybe TRBD1 (5 bases). CDR1 is SGHRS, CDR2 YFSETQ, per germline. The CDR3 sequence is 12 residues long. V shed 5 bases and J shed 3 bases, with 9 bases lying between them. Here the CDR3 reads CASRTDNYEQYF. The CDR3 coding sequence is TGCGCCAGCAGGACAGACAACTACGAGCAGTACTTC.

This clonotype was seen a few times. This chain joins TRBV20-1 and TRBJ1-1; possibly TRBD1 for D (5 bases). Germline CDR1 and CDR2: DFQATT and SNEGSKA (reference sequence). The CDR3 consists of 13 residues. Trimming pared 0 bases from V and 7 bases from J, leaving 12 bases between. As DNA, the CDR3 is TGCAGTGCTAGAGATTCCGGGGGTGGTGAAGCTTTCTTT. Translated, it gives CSARDSGGGEAFF.